This T cell receptor (beta chain) was sequenced during a study of cytotoxic CD8 clonotypes in ibrutinib-treated CLL. Study overall: Investigators reported some 24 partial and 2 complete responses; after median roughly 65 months, roughly 15 patients remained remitted and roughly twelve progressed.

Study-level findings and limits: The study found baseline clonality above age-matched healthy donors, tracking circulating CD8+ T-cell counts.

Method: immunoSEQ multiplex PCR; TCRdb's copy keeps in-frame clones and lacks some. The table records about 160,000 clones, about 80% of them present only once. PBMCs were cryopreserved, and roughly 2.1 micrograms of genomic DNA from them went into TCR beta libraries. In the case of this clone: Its antigen is still unknown.

The CDR3 has 15 residues. Germline trimming cut 3 bases from V and 8 bases from J; bases unmatched to any gene: 6. The germline CDR1 and CDR2 sequences are SGHRS and YFSETQ. The origin of this receptor is a human donor with chronic lymphocytic leukemia. The chain recombines TRBV5-1 with TRBJ2-1; 12 positions match TRBD1. Sample: PBMCs, taken after 24 months of ibrutinib treatment. This CDR3 reads CASSSGTGGLDEQFF. The CDR3 nucleotides read TGCGCCAGCAGCTCAGGGACAGGGGGCCTCGATGAGCAGTTCTTC.